The subject of this entry is one T cell receptor (beta chain). These data originate in a study of blood T cells in healthy people across ages. It was with a sample-barcoded 5' primer and a J-beta primer mix that a second PCR of about 6 to 11 cycles was run. All cDNA molecules were each tagged by a template-switch adaptor with 12 random nucleotides. MiXCR was run by TCRdb on the 5' RACE reads, yielding one entry per CDR3 protein. The table shows 600,000 to 900,000 distinct CDR3 sequences, with approximately 24% occurring only once. Extraction yielded at least 6 micrograms of total RNA per sample. The ends were cut back, 5 bases at V and 6 bases at J, with 15 bases in the middle. The CDR3 contains 14 residues. The sample also formed part of further work on T cells of mothers and their children. Per that paper: Inherited differences only slightly affect thymic shaping of TCR recombination output.

The sequencing sample was made of blood. The chain links TRBV12-3 or TRBV12-4 to TRBJ2-3; D may match TRBD1 or TRBD2 (6 bases each). The TCR sequence derives from a boy under 18 in good health. CDR3 bases: TGTGCCAGCAGTGTAGGGGGGAGAGAGGATACGCAGTATTTT. It yields the protein CASSVGGREDTQYF.